This TCR beta chain appears in the sequencing data of a study of blood T cell repertoires in COVID-19. Across the whole study: COVID-19 samples collected from the United States, Italy and Spain covered acute and convalescent phases. The cDNA or gDNA used as material had been derived from T cells, B-cell-depleted T cells, or PBMCs.

Study processing details: Amplifying reference gene primers gave estimates of nucleated cell counts. The data were produced by immunoSEQ multiplex PCR, yet TCRdb's version contains in-frame clones alone and is incomplete. The D gene and trimming were derived from the DNA, and the V and J assignments and clone size from that table. The sample includes under 250,000 clones, 84% seen only once; the top ten take around 13%. Trimming at V came to 1 base and at J to 0 bases, leaving 7 bases not matched to a gene. CDR1 is LGHDT and CDR2 is YNNKEL in the germline V gene (reference sequence). CDR3 length: 17 amino acids.

This chain connects TRBV3-1 (or the pseudogene TRBV3-2) to TRBJ1-1, with 8 positions matching TRBD1. Sequencing was performed on peripheral blood. The receptor's source is a human donor in a cohort sampled during active COVID-19. The CDR3 loop reads CASSQGARGQVNTEAFF. Written as DNA, the CDR3 is TGTGCCAGCAGCCAAGGCGCAAGGGGACAGGTGAACACTGAAGCTTTCTTT.